The sequence of this T cell receptor beta chain was determined in a study of glioma-infiltrating T cells. Study details: Blood libraries targeted roughly 4.5- to 11-fold coverage of roughly 920,000 T cells.

Using RNA template, CDR3s of TCR alpha and beta were amplified with iRepertoire arm-PCR. MiXCR was run by TCRdb on the multiplex PCR reads, yielding one entry per CDR3 protein. The sample carries 300,000 to 450,000 distinct CDR3 sequences, roughly two fifths recorded once. J was trimmed by 7 bases and V by 6 bases; bases with no gene match: 8. In germline, CDR1 is MNHEY, CDR2 SMNVEV (reference sequence). The length of the CDR3 is 14 residues. This clonotype was detected ten times or more. Its antigen is not known. Study-wide results and limits: CDR3 overlap between tissue and blood was very small.

Sequencing was done on a sample of glioma tissue, nonneoplastic brain tissue, or PBMCs (not recorded which). The chain carries TRBV27 and TRBJ2-1; TRBD1 matches 8 bases. The receptor's source is a human donor with low-grade glioma or glioblastoma, undergoing nonglioma brain surgery, or in good health (not recorded which). CDR3 sequence reads: CASRIRTGRNEQFF. In nucleotides, the CDR3 is TGTGCCAGCAGGATCCGGACAGGGAGGAATGAGCAGTTCTTC.